This T cell receptor beta chain comes out of a study of Graves' ophthalmopathy and Graves' hyperthyroidism. Worth noting for this clonotype: The germline gene is not matched at one end of the junction; a read error may be the cause.

As the template, RNA transcripts were used to amplify TCR beta CDR3 regions. Second-round multiplex PCR followed a first-round RT-PCR using HTBI primers. TCRdb called the multiplex PCR reads again in MiXCR, with one record for every CDR3 protein. The repertoire consists of about 700,000 distinct CDR3 sequences, with approximately 40% occurring once and the leading ten covering 35% to 55%. The germline V gene has CDR1 DFQATT and CDR2 SNEGSKA (reference sequence). The CDR3 runs 15 residues. This clonotype was obtained from an adult man with Graves' ophthalmopathy. Sequencing was performed on peripheral blood. This chain links TRBV20-1 with TRBJ2-5; either TRBD1 or TRBD2 may supply D (5 bases each). CDR3 sequence (DNA): TGCAGTGCGACCCGGGGACCTGACCCGAGGGAGATCCAGTACTTC. This encodes CSATRGPDPREIQYF.